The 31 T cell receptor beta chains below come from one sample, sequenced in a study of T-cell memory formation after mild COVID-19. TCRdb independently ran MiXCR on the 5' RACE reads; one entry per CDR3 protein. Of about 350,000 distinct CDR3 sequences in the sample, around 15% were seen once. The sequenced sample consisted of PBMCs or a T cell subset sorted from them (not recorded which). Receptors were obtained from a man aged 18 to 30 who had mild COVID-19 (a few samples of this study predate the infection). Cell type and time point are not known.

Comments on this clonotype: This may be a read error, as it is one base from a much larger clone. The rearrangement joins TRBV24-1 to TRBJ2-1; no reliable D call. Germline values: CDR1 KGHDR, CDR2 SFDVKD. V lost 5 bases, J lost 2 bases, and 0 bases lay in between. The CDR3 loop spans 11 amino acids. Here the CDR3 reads CATSAYNEQFF. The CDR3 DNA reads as TGTGCCACCAGTGCCTACAATGAGCAGTTCTTC.

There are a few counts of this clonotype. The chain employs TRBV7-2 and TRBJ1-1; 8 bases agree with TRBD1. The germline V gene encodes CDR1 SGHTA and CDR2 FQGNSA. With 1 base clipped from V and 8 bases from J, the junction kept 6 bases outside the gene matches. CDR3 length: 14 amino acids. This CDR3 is CASSLERTGMEAFF. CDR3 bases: TGTGCCAGCAGCTTAGAACGGACAGGGATGGAAGCTTTCTTT.

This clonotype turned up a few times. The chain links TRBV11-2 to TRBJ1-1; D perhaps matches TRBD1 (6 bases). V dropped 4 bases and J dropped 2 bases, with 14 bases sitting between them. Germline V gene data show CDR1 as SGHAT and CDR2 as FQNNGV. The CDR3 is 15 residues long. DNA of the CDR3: TGTGCCAGCAGCTCTGGGACATTGGTCAACACTGAAGCTTTCTTT. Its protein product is CASSSGTLVNTEAFF.

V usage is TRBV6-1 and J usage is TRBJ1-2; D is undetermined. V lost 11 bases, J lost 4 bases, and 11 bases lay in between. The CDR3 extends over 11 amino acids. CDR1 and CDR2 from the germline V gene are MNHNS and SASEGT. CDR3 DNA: TGTGCCGGTAGCTTCCTCTATGGCTACACCTTC. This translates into CAGSFLYGYTF.

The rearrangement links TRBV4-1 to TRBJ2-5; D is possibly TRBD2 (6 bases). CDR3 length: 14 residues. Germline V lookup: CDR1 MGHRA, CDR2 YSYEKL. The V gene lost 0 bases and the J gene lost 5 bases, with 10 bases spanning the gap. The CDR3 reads CASSQDRGKETQYF. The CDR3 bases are TGCGCCAGCAGCCAAGATCGGGGGAAGGAGACCCAGTACTTC.

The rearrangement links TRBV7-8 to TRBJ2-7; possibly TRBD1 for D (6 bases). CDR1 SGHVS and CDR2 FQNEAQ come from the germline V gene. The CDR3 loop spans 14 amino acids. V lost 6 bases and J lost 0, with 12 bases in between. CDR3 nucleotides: TGTGCCAGCAGGTCTGACAGGAACTCCTACGAGCAGTACTTC. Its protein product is CASRSDRNSYEQYF.

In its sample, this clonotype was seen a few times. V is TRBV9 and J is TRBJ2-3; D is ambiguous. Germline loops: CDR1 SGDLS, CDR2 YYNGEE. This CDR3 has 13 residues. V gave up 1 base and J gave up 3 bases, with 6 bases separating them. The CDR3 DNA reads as TGTGCCAGCAGCGTAATCTCGACAGATACGCAGTATTTT. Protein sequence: CASSVISTDTQYF. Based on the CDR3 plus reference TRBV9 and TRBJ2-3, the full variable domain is DSGVTQTPKHLITATGQRVTLRCSPRSGDLSVYWYQQSLDQGLQFLIQYYNGEERAKGNILERFSAQQFPDLHSELNLSSLELGDSALYFCASSVISTDTQYFGPGTRLTVL.

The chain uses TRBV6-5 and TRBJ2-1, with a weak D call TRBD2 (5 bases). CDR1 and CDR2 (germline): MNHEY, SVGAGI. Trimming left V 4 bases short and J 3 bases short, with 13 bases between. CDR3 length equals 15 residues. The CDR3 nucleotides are TGTGCCAGCAGTTTGACCGGGAAACTCTACAATGAGCAGTTCTTC. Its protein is CASSLTGKLYNEQFF.

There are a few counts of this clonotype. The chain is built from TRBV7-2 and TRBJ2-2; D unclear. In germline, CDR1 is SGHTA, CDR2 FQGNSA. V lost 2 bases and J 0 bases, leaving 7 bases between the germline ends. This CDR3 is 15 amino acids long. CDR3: CASSLLGANTGELFF. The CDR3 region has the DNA TGTGCCAGCAGCTTACTGGGCGCGAACACCGGGGAGCTGTTTTTT.

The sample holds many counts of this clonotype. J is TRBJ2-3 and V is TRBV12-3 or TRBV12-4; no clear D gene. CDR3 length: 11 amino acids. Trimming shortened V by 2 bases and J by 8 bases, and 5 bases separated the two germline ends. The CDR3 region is CASSLLGTQYF. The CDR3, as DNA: TGTGCCAGCAGTTTACTGGGTACGCAGTATTTT.

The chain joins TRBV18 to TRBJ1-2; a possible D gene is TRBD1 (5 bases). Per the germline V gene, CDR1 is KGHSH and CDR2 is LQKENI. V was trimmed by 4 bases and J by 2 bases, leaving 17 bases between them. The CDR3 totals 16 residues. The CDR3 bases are TGTGCCAGCTCACAGGGACCATCCTTGGGAAACTATGGCTACACCTTC. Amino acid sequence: CASSQGPSLGNYGYTF.

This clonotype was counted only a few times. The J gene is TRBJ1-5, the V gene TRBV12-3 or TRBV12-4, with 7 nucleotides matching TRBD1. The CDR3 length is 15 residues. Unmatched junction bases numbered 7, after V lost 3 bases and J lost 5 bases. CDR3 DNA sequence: TGTGCCAGCAGTTTGAGTCAGGGGGGCTATCAGCCCCAGCATTTT. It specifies CASSLSQGGYQPQHF.

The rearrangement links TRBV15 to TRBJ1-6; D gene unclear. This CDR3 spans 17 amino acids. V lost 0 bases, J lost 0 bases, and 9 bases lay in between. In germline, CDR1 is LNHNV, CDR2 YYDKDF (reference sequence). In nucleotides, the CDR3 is TGTGCCACCAGCAGAGATCGAGGGAGCTCCTATAATTCACCCCTCCACTTT. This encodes CATSRDRGSSYNSPLHF.

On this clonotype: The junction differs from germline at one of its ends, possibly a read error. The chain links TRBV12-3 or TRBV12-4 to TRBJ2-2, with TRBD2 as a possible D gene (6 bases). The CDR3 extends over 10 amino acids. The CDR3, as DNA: TGTGCCAGCAAGGGCGGGGTCCCGATTTTT. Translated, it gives CASKGGVPIF.

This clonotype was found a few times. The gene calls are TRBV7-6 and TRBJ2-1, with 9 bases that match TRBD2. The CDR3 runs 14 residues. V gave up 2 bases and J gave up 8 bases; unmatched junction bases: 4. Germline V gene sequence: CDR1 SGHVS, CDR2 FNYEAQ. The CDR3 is CASSLRLAGHEQFF. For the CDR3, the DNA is TGTGCCAGCAGCTTAAGGCTAGCGGGGCATGAGCAGTTCTTC.

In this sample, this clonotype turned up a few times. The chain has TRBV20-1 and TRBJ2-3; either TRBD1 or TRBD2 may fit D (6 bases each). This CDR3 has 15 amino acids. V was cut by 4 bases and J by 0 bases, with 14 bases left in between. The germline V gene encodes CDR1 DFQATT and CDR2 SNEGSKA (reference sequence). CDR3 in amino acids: CSATLPGASTDTQYF. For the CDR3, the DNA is TGCAGTGCTACCCTGCCGGGGGCCAGCACAGATACGCAGTATTTT.

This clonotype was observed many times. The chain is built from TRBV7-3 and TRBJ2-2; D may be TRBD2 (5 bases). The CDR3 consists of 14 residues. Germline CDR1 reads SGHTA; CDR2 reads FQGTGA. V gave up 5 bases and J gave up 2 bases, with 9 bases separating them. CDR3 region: CASSRTVNTGELFF. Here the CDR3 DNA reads TGTGCCAGCAGCCGGACTGTTAACACCGGGGAGCTGTTTTTT.

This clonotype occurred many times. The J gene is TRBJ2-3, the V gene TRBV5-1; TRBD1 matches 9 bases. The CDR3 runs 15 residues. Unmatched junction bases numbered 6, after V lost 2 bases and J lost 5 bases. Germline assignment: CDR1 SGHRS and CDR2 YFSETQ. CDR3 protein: CASSLARTGVDTQYF. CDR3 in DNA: TGCGCCAGCAGCTTAGCCCGGACAGGGGTAGATACGCAGTATTTT. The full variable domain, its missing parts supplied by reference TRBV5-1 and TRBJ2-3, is KAGVTQTPRYLIKTRGQQVTLSCSPISGHRSVSWYQQTPGQGLQFLFEYFSETQRNKGNFPGRFSGRQFSNSRSEMNVSTLELGDSALYLCASSLARTGVDTQYFGPGTRLTVL.

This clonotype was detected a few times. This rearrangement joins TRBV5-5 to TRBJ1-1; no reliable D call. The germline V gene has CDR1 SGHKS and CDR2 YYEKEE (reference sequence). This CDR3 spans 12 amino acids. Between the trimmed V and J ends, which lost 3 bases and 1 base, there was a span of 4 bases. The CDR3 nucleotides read TGTGCCAGCAGCTGGCCGAACACTGAAGCTTTCTTT. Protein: CASSWPNTEAFF.

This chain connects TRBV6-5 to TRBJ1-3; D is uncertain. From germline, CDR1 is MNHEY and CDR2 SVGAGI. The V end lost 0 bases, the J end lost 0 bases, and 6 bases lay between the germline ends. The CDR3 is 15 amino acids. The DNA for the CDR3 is TGTGCCAGCAGTTACTCGGGGTTCTCTGGAAACACCATATATTTT. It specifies CASSYSGFSGNTIYF.

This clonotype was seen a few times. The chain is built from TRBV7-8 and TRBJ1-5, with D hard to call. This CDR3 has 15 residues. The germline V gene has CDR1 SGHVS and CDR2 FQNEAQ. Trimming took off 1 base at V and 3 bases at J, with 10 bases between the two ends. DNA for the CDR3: TGTGCCAGCAGCTTAGTCCGCCAGGCCAATCAGCCCCAGCATTTT. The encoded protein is CASSLVRQANQPQHF. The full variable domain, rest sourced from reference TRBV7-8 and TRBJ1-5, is GAGVSQSPRYKVAKRGQDVALRCDPISGHVSLFWYQQALGQGPEFLTYFQNEAQLDKSGLPSDRFFAERPEGSVSTLKIQRTQQEDSAVYLCASSLVRQANQPQHFGDGTRLSIL.

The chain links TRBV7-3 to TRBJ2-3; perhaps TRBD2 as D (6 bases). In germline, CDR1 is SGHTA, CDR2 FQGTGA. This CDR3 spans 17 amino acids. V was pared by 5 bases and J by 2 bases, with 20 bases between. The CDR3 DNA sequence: TGTGCCAGCAGCCCCGGGGGAGGCTTGGGGCTCACAGATACGCAGTATTTT. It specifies CASSPGGGLGLTDTQYF.

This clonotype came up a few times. CDR3 bases: TGCAGTGCTAGTATTTGGGAAGGGGGCACAGATACGCAGTATTTT. It encodes CSASIWEGGTDTQYF. The V and J genes are TRBV20-1 and TRBJ2-3; D perhaps matches TRBD1 (5 bases). The V gene lost 3 bases and the J gene lost 1 base, with 14 bases spanning the gap. Looked up from germline, CDR1 is DFQATT and CDR2 is SNEGSKA (reference sequence). The CDR3 loop spans 15 amino acids.

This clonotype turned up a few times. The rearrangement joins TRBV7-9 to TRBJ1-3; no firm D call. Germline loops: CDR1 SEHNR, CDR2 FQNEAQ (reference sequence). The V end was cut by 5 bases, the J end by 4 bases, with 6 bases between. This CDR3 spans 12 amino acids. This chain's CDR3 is CASSTQGNTIYF. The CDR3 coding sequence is TGTGCCAGCAGCACCCAGGGAAACACCATATATTTT.

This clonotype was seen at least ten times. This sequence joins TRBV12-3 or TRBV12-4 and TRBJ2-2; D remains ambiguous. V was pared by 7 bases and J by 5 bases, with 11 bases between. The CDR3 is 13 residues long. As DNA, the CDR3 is TGTGCCAGCACCCGTCGAGAAACCGGGGAGCTGTTTTTT. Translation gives CASTRRETGELFF.

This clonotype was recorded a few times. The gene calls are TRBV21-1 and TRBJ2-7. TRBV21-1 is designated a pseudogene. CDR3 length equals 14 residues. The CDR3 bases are TGTGCCAGCAGCAATTCGGGGAGCTCCTACGAGCAGTACGTC. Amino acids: CASSNSGSSYEQYV.

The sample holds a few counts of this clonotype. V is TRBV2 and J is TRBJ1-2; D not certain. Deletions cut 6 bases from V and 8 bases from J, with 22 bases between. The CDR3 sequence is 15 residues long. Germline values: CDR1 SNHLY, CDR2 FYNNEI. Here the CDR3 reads CASSQFGQALRGYTF. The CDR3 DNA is TGTGCCAGCAGCCAGTTTGGGCAGGCTCTACGGGGCTACACCTTC.

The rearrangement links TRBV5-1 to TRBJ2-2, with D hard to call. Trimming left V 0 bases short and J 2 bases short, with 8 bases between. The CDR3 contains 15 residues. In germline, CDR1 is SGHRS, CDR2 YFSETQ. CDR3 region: CASSLAQDNTGELFF. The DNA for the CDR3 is TGCGCCAGCAGCTTGGCCCAGGACAACACCGGGGAGCTGTTTTTT.

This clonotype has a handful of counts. DNA of the CDR3: TGTGCCAGCAGCCAGGGGACAGTGAGGGGCGAAAAACTGTTTTTT. This encodes CASSQGTVRGEKLFF. J is TRBJ1-4 and V is TRBV27, with 7 bases fitting TRBD1. J gave up 8 bases and V 6 bases, and 12 bases lay outside the gene matches. Germline CDR1 reads MNHEY; CDR2 reads SMNVEV (reference sequence). The CDR3 is 15 residues long.

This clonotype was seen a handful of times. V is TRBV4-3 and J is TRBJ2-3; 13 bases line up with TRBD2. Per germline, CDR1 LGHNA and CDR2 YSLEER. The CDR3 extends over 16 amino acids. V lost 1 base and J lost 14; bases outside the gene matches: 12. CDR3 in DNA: TGCGCCAGCAGCCAAGCGCGACTAGCGGGGGGTGGCCGGGCGTATTTT. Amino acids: CASSQARLAGGGRAYF.

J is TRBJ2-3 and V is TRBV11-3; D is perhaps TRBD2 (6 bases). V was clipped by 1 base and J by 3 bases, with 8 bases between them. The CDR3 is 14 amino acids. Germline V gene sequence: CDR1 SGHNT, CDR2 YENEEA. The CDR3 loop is CASSLGGETDTQYF. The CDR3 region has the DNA TGTGCCAGCAGCTTAGGCGGGGAGACAGATACGCAGTATTTT.